Reported below is one TCR beta chain. The specificity of this receptor is unknown. Base qualities are not at hand, and no much larger clone is one base apart. This sample stems from a study of early stage breast cancer tumors (dated by TCRdb to 2017 to 2019). Study-wide context: Of the roughly 16 invasive breast tumors, approximately 11 were found to be estrogen receptor-positive, progesterone receptor-positive and HER2-negative. Of the approximately twelve ER+/PR+/HER2- tumors, eight were classified as invasive ductal carcinomas and four as invasive lobular carcinomas. A read coverage of roughly 10-fold per sample was achieved on average. A total of around 2.7 million templates, representing about 1.1 million unique clonotypes, were detected across all samples.

Each sample was amplified as two independent genomic DNA replicates: approximately 0.5 ug for blood and roughly 1.4 ug for tumor or normal breast. Following the manufacturer's instructions, the ImmunoSeq Intro kit was used to carry out TCRB sequencing on genomic DNA. For absolute quantification, the roughly 34-cycle multiplex PCR included proprietary primers along with spike-in control sequences. Single-end 150-bp reads were used to sequence an 87-bp fragment covering the CDR3 and the flanking V and J genes. Seven samples, each with two replicates, were multiplexed per lane of an Illumina MiSeq using version 3.0 chemistry. As for the original processing: Raw data were processed with the vendor's proprietary pipeline, and both replicates were merged into a single result per sample. To define clonotypes, the study grouped productive rearrangements that shared the V-gene family, CDR3 amino acid sequence and J-gene segment. To compute clonality, the normalized Shannon entropy (Pielou evenness) of TCRB abundances was subtracted from 1. T cell density was estimated by dividing total templates by the number of input cells inferred from the DNA input amount. Recon with default parameters was used to estimate total repertoire diversity and clonality. Tumor-enriched clonotypes were defined as having over 0.1% abundance in tumor and at least 32-fold higher abundance than in normal breast. The immuneACCESS repertoire file appears here via TCRdb, limited to in-frame rearrangements. These files lack a portion of the clones; in checked studies, under half of the deficit traces to unresolved V genes, and the cause of the others is not known. The DNA gave D and trimming, while V, J and clone size come from that table. Recorded for this sample are over 20,000 clones; about 67% of them occurred a single time. The top ten hold over 9.5% of the sample.

The germline V gene specifies LGHNA as CDR1 and YSLEER as CDR2. The CDR3, cysteine through phenylalanine, is 16 amino acids long. The sequence is cut down to CDR3 DNA, 48 bases in frame from base 1. V lost 2 bases and J lost 7 bases; the stretch between them is 17 bases long. What the authors observed across the whole study: Compared with adjacent normal breast tissue, tumors had roughly 2.5-fold higher T cell density and higher clonality. Greater similarity was observed between blood and normal breast repertoires than between blood and tumor repertoires, and tumor was distinguished from normal in most of the 16 patients when each tissue was compared with blood. Bulk genomic DNA sequencing of unsorted cells missed chain pairing and functional markers such as CD4, CD8 and FOXP3. Because the cohort was small, a breakdown by tumor subtype could not be done. Enriched TCRB sequences shared across patients were found to be mostly commonly generated sequences that were unlikely to play an important role in the tumor microenvironment.

About 20-50 mg of tumor tissue was diced, and more than 2.5 ug of DNA was typically obtained. The study profiled bulk TCR beta-chain repertoires in matched peripheral blood, tumor and adjacent normal breast tissue taken from around 15 patients with early-stage breast cancer. After resection, visually identified tumor tissue was excised and placed in prechilled RNAlater. Using a TissueLyser II, roughly 20-55 mg of tumor tissue was diced and homogenized in RLTplus buffer with beta-mercaptoethanol and antifoaming agent. The Qiagen AllPrep DNA/RNA Mini kit was used to extract genomic DNA. The sequence links TRBV4-3 to TRBJ1-4; a confident D gene designation cannot be given. The sequence was collected from a person aged 55 to 70 with breast cancer. Sequences were obtained from breast tumor tissue. The CDR3 region has the sequence CASSQNPSSDLEKLFF. The DNA reads as follows: TGCGCCAGCAGCCAAAACCCCTCTAGTGATCTTGAAAAACTGTTTTTT.